This T cell receptor beta chain comes out of a study of blood T cell repertoires in COVID-19. Study details: Sample material is recorded as cDNA or gDNA derived from T cells, B-cell-depleted T cells, or PBMCs.

The CDR3 is 16 amino acids. CDR1 and CDR2 (germline): SNHLY, FYNNEI. V lost 5 bases and J 0 bases, leaving 15 bases between the germline ends. Sequenced by immunoSEQ multiplex PCR; TCRdb stores in-frame clones only, minus some. The sample lists 250,000 to 350,000 clones, 85% to 90% occurring once. The origin of this receptor is a woman younger than 35 who had recovered from COVID-19. The chain is built from TRBV2 and TRBJ2-3, with a weak D call TRBD2 (5 bases). What was sequenced was PBMCs or T cells enriched from blood (not recorded which). The CDR3 DNA reads TGTGCCAGCAGTCAAGACTATCAAACTAGCACAGATACGCAGTATTTT. It is translated as CASSQDYQTSTDTQYF. Full variable domain (rest looked up from reference TRBV2 and TRBJ2-3): EPEVTQTPSHQVTQMGQEVILRCVPISNHLYFYWYRQILGQKVEFLVSFYNNEISEKSEIFDDQFSVERPDGSNFTLKIRSTKLEDSAMYFCASSQDYQTSTDTQYFGPGTRLTVL.